One and the same sample provided the 19 T cell receptor beta chains below, sequenced in a study of beta chain features in type 1 diabetes. What was sequenced were expressed TCRB transcripts, since all of the isolated RNA had been reverse transcribed. Profiled with immunoSEQ multiplex PCR; TCRdb holds only in-frame clones, not every one. The sample records roughly 300,000 clones, 8% being singletons. The sample comprised central memory CD4+ T cells from blood. These receptors came from a woman aged 18 to 35 in good health.

CDR3 sequence (DNA): TGTGCCAGCAGCCAAAGCCCCGACAGGGTCCAAGGCTACACCTTC. Amino acid sequence: CASSQSPDRVQGYTF. The rearrangement uses TRBV4-2 and TRBJ1-2; TRBD1 aligns across 7 bases. Germline assignment: CDR1 LGHNA and CDR2 YNFKEQ. V lost 2 bases to trimming and J lost 8 bases; unmatched junction nucleotides: 11. This CDR3 has 15 amino acids.

This clone showed up just a few times. The DNA for the CDR3 is TGCGCCAGCAGCCAAGTAGCTAGCGCCTCAGATACGCAGTATTTT. Translating gives CASSQVASASDTQYF. The chain uses TRBV4-1 and TRBJ2-3; TRBD2 might be the D (6 bases). From germline, CDR1 is MGHRA and CDR2 YSYEKL. This CDR3 has 15 amino acids. V was shortened by 1 base and J by 4 bases, with 12 bases between the two germline ends.

This clone appeared a few times. The genes are TRBV4-3 and TRBJ2-5, with D unresolved. Looked up from germline, CDR1 is LGHNA and CDR2 is YSLEER. V lost 0 bases to trimming and J lost 10 bases, with 12 bases between them. The CDR3 length is 13 residues. The CDR3 loop is CASSQEVRRGQYF. The CDR3 DNA sequence: TGCGCCAGCAGCCAAGAAGTGAGAAGAGGCCAGTACTTC.

The chain has TRBV6-5 and TRBJ1-2, with 10 bases fitting TRBD1. With V trimmed by 6 bases and J by 4 bases, 5 bases remained unmatched. Germline CDR1 reads MNHEY; CDR2 reads SVGAGI. The CDR3 is 14 amino acids. Written as DNA, the CDR3 is TGTGCCAGCAGCCGCGGGACAGGGGTCTATGGCTACACCTTC. It yields the protein CASSRGTGVYGYTF.

This clone was counted between two and nine times. The chain has TRBV2 and TRBJ2-5; D is undetermined. Trimming stripped 4 bases from V and 4 bases from J, with 13 bases between. The CDR3 runs 14 residues. Germline assignment: CDR1 SNHLY and CDR2 FYNNEI. The CDR3 DNA reads TGTGCCAGCAGTGCAAGGACCGTGGGAGAGACCCAGTACTTC. The encoded protein is CASSARTVGETQYF.

Of note for this clone: This CDR3 is also generated by other DNA sequences in the sample. The chain recombines TRBV6-5 with TRBJ1-2; no clear D. The CDR3 is 11 amino acids. The germline V gene encodes CDR1 MNHEY and CDR2 SVGAGI. Trimming stripped 6 bases from V and 5 bases from J, with 7 bases between. The CDR3 DNA is TGTGCCAGCAGCCCCGATTATGGCTACACCTTC. As protein: CASSPDYGYTF.

CDR3 in DNA: TGTGCCAGCAGCCCCACCCTAGCGGGGGCTGAAGCTTTCTTT. Protein sequence: CASSPTLAGAEAFF. The chain uses TRBV7-2 and TRBJ1-1; tentatively, D is TRBD1 (5 bases). V lost 5 bases and J 6 bases, leaving 16 bases between the germline ends. The germline CDR1 and CDR2 sequences are SGHTA and FQGNSA. This CDR3 comprises 14 residues.

Many counts were recorded for this clone. V gene TRBV5-8 combines with J gene TRBJ2-7; 11 bases match TRBD2. The V gene's germline CDR1 is SGHTS and CDR2 YDEGEE. V trimming: 4 bases; J trimming: 5 bases; junction bases outside the gene matches: 17. The CDR3 runs to 18 residues. The CDR3 DNA reads as TGTGCCAGCAGCCGCGGTGGGGGAATAGCGGGAGGGACCCACGAGCAGTACTTC. This sequence encodes CASSRGGGIAGGTHEQYF.

In its sample, this clone was seen a few times. V usage is TRBV7-2 and J usage is TRBJ2-3; possibly TRBD1 or TRBD2 for D (5 bases each). Germline CDR1 SGHTA, CDR2 FQGNSA. V dropped 3 bases and J dropped 0 bases, with 13 bases sitting between them. CDR3 length equals 16 residues. CDR3 DNA: TGTGCCAGCAGCTTGCTAGCAGGGAGTAGCACAGATACGCAGTATTTT. It codes for CASSLLAGSSTDTQYF.

This clone was seen only a few times. The chain has TRBV4-1 and TRBJ2-2, with 9 bases lining up with TRBD1. Germline lookup yields CDR1 MGHRA and CDR2 YSYEKL. Trimming at V came to 1 base and at J to 0 bases, leaving 3 bases not matched to a gene. This CDR3 has 17 amino acids. The CDR3 DNA reads as TGCGCCAGCAGCCAAGGGGGACAGGGAGCGAACACCGGGGAGCTGTTTTTT. Translating it yields CASSQGGQGANTGELFF.

The V call is TRBV9, the J call TRBJ2-5; 13 positions match TRBD2. The CDR3 consists of 15 residues. Germline V gene data show CDR1 as SGDLS and CDR2 as YYNGEE. J was trimmed by 5 bases and V by 7 bases; bases with no gene match: 8. CDR3 sequence reads: CASGTSGTRGETQYF. DNA for the CDR3: TGTGCCAGCGGGACTAGCGGGACGCGGGGGGAGACCCAGTACTTC.

This clone was counted between two and nine times. The V call is TRBV9, the J call TRBJ2-4; a weak D match, TRBD1 (5 bases). V gave up 5 bases and J gave up 5 bases, with 14 bases separating them. The CDR3 extends over 14 amino acids. The germline CDR1 and CDR2 sequences are SGDLS and YYNGEE. The CDR3 DNA is TGTGCCAGCAGTTTAGATCCCAGGGAAAACATTCAGTACTTC. Translated, it gives CASSLDPRENIQYF.

This clone was seen a handful of times. The chain recombines TRBV7-2 with TRBJ2-3; no clear D. Germline loops: CDR1 SGHTA, CDR2 FQGNSA. Between the trimmed V and J ends, which lost 1 base and 2 bases, there was a span of 7 bases. The CDR3 runs to 14 residues. The CDR3 reads CASSLGLHTDTQYF. In DNA, the CDR3 is TGTGCCAGCAGCTTAGGCCTTCACACAGATACGCAGTATTTT.

The table lists this clone with many counts. V is TRBV28 and J is TRBJ2-7, with 11 bases fitting TRBD2. The CDR3 is made up of 14 amino acids. With 4 bases clipped from V and 6 bases from J, the junction kept 5 bases outside the gene matches. The germline gives CDR1 MDHEN, CDR2 SYDVKM. The CDR3 sequence: CASSSLAGEAEQYF. The CDR3 DNA follows: TGTGCCAGCAGTTCACTAGCGGGAGAAGCCGAGCAGTACTTC. Full variable domain (remainder filled in from reference TRBV28 and TRBJ2-7): DVKVTQSSRYLVKRTGEKVFLECVQDMDHENMFWYRQDPGLGLRLIYFSYDVKMKEKGDIPEGYSVSREKKERFSLILESASTNQTSMYLCASSSLAGEAEQYFGPGTRLTVT.

This clone has at least ten counts. The rearrangement links TRBV2 to TRBJ2-1; the D gene is possibly TRBD2 (6 bases). Deletions cut 4 bases from V and 1 base from J, with 14 bases between. This CDR3 has 16 amino acids. The germline gives CDR1 SNHLY, CDR2 FYNNEI. The CDR3 region is CASSALGRPSYNEQFF. CDR3 nucleotides: TGTGCCAGCAGTGCTCTCGGGAGACCGTCCTACAATGAGCAGTTCTTC.

The genes are TRBV9 and TRBJ1-5; D is unresolved. Trimming stripped 0 bases from V and 6 bases from J, with 7 bases between. Per the germline V gene, CDR1 is SGDLS and CDR2 is YYNGEE. This CDR3 region has 13 residues. In DNA form, the CDR3 reads TGTGCCAGCAGCGTAGGAGGCCGTCAGCCCCAGCATTTT. This sequence encodes CASSVGGRQPQHF.

This sequence joins TRBV7-2 and TRBJ2-7; possible D gene TRBD1, 5 bases. Germline V gene sequence: CDR1 SGHTA, CDR2 FQGNSA. Between the trimmed V and J ends, which lost 8 bases and 2 bases, there was a span of 19 bases. The CDR3 length is 15 residues. CDR3 sequence (DNA): TGTGCCAGCTCCCAAAACCACAGGTCTGCCTACGAGCAGTACTTC. Translating it yields CASSQNHRSAYEQYF.

This clone was found many times. The V call is TRBV7-3, the J call TRBJ2-6; D perhaps matches TRBD2 (6 bases). The CDR3 spans 14 residues. The germline CDR1 and CDR2 sequences are SGHTA and FQGTGA. Trimming cost V 5 bases and J 2 bases, with 7 bases left between them. In DNA, the CDR3 is TGTGCCAGCAGCCCGGGGGCTGGGGCCAACGTCCTGACTTTC. Its translation: CASSPGAGANVLTF.

Regarding this clone: This sequence may be a read error, since a much larger clone differs from it by one base. The V call is TRBV18, the J call TRBJ2-3; D is possibly TRBD2 (6 bases). The CDR3 contains 14 residues. Trimming removed 4 bases at V and 0 bases at J, with 8 bases between. Germline loops: CDR1 KGHSH, CDR2 LQKENI. CDR3 sequence: CASSLRESTDTQYF. The CDR3 coding sequence is TGTGCCAGCTCACTCCGGGAGAGCACAGATACGCAGTATTTT.